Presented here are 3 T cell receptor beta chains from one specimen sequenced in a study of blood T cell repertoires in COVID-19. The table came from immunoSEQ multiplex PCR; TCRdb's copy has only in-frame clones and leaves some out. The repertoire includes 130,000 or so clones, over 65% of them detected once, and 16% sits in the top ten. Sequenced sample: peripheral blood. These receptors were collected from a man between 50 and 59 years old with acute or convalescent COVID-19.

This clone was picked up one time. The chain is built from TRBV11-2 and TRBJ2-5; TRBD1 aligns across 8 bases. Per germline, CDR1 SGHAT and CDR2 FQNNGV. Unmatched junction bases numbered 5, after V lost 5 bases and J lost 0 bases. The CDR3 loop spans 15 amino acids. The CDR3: CASSPGQEHQETQYF. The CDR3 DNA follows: TGTGCCAGCAGCCCGGGACAGGAGCACCAAGAGACCCAGTACTTC.

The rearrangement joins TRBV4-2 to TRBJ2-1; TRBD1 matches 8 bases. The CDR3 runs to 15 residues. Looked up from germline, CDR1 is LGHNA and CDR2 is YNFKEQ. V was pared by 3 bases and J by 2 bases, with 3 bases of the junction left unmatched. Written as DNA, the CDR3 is TGTGCCAGCAGCCAGGGGACAGGAACCTACAATGAGCAGTTCTTC. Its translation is CASSQGTGTYNEQFF.

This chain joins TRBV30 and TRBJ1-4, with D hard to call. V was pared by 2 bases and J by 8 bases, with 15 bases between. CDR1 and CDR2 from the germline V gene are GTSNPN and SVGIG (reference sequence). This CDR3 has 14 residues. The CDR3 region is CAWSLGSGEEKLFF. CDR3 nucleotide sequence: TGTGCCTGGAGTTTGGGCTCCGGCGAGGAAAAACTGTTTTTT.